Shown below are 3 T cell receptor beta chains from a single sample sequenced in a study of CD8+ T cells in alopecia areata. After isolation, RNA underwent reverse transcription to generate cDNA as the sequencing template. Repertoires were generated with immunoSEQ multiplex PCR, while TCRdb's copy carries only in-frame clones and drops some. The table shows some 200,000 clones, with around 60% occurring only once. Treatment of the sample: oral pan-JAK inhibitor, 5-10 mg twice daily. Sequenced material: CD4+ T cells sorted from blood, taken at week 4, from a patient treated with tofacitinib. The origin of the receptors is a human donor with alopecia areata.

In this sample, this clone turned up once. The chain uses TRBV30 and TRBJ1-2; D is unresolved. The V end lost 2 bases, the J end lost 5 bases, and 12 bases lay between the germline ends. The CDR3 length is 13 residues. Germline CDR1 is GTSNPN and CDR2 is SVGIG (reference sequence). In DNA, the CDR3 is TGTGCCTGGAGTTTGGCCAGAATGTATGGCTACACCTTC. Its translation is CAWSLARMYGYTF. Looking up the rest from reference TRBV30 and TRBJ1-2 gives the full variable domain: SQTIHQWPATLVQPVGSPLSLECTVEGTSNPNLYWYRQAAGRGLQLLFYSVGIGQISSEVPQNLSASRPQDRQFILSSKKLLLSDSGFYLCAWSLARMYGYTFGSGTRLTVV.

V gene TRBV5-6 combines with J gene TRBJ1-6; no firm D call. Deletions cut 4 bases from V and 0 bases from J, with 20 bases between. This CDR3 comprises 19 residues. Germline loops: CDR1 SGHDT, CDR2 YYEEEE. CDR3: CASSIRGGTNPSYNSPLHF. The CDR3, as DNA: TGTGCCAGCAGCATCCGGGGAGGAACCAATCCCTCCTATAATTCACCCCTCCACTTT. The variable domain in full, completed from reference TRBV5-6 and TRBJ1-6, reads DAGVTQSPTHLIKTRGQQVTLRCSPKSGHDTVSWYQQALGQGPQFIFQYYEEEERQRGNFPDRFSGHQFPNYSSELNVNALLLGDSALYLCASSIRGGTNPSYNSPLHFGNGTRLTVT.

In DNA form, the CDR3 reads TGTGCCAGCAGCCTCCAGGACAGGGGAACTTTGGGCTACACCTTC. This sequence encodes CASSLQDRGTLGYTF. The V gene is TRBV7-9, the J gene TRBJ1-2; 9 bases agree with TRBD1. CDR1 SEHNR and CDR2 FQNEAQ come from the germline V gene (reference sequence). The junction had 12 bases not matched to a gene; V was cut back by 5 bases and J by 8 bases. The CDR3 loop spans 15 amino acids.